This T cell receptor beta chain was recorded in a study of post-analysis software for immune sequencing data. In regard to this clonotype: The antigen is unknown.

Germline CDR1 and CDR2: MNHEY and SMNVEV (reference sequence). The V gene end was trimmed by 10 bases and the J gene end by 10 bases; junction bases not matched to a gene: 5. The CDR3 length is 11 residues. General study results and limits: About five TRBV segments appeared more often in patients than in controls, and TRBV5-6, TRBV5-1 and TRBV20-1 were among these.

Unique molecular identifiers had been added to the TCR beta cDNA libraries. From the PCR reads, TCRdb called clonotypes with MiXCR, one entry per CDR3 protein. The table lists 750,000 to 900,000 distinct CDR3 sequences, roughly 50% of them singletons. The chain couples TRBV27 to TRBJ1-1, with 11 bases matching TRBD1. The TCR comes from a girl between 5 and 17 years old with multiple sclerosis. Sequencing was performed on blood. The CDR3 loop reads CAIGTGGLAFF. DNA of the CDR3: TGTGCCATCGGGACAGGGGGACTAGCTTTCTTT.